This T cell receptor beta chain was captured by sequencing in a study of OX40 agonist ivuxolimab in advanced cancers. About the investigation overall: Ivuxolimab was an agonistic, fully human IgG2 monoclonal antibody directed against OX40 (CD134), a costimulatory receptor. Intravenous ivuxolimab was administered to patients every 2 weeks at six dose levels: 0.01, 0.1, 0.3, 1.5, 3 and 10 mg/kg. Of the approximately 53 patients in dose escalation, 19 had hepatocellular carcinoma, about 15 had melanoma, 9 had renal cell carcinoma and 9 had head and neck cancer. In the dose-escalation cohort, roughly four fifths of patients were male, and the mean age was approximately 55 years, with a range of 23 to 79. Prior anti-PD-1, anti-PD-L1 or anti-CTLA-4 therapy was permitted, and 40% of dose-escalation patients had received checkpoint inhibitors. Partial responses were achieved by three dose-escalation patients, of whom one had hepatocellular carcinoma and two had cutaneous melanoma. The purpose of peripheral TCRbeta sequencing was to test whether ivuxolimab changed TCR sequence diversity and led to clonal T-cell expansion. The paper reports the monotherapy dose-escalation portion (N ≈ 52 patients) of the phase I ivuxolimab trial. What the study reported, not specific to this receptor: Which antigens the clonally expanded peripheral T cells were specific for was not determined. After ivuxolimab, CD8+ T cells had more expanded clones than CD4+ T cells on average. At doses of 0.1 to 3.0 mg/kg, clonal expansion of both CD4+ and CD8+ T cells in blood was seen between baseline and week 6. Low levels of normalized T-cell clonal expansion were also shown by some nonresponding patients. In the 0.1-3.0 mg/kg groups, partial responders had among the lowest normalized peripheral clonal expansion, particularly in CD8+ T cells.

To sequence the TCRbeta CDR3 region, genomic DNA was isolated from the sorted cells. The immunoSEQ Assay was used to sequence the TCRbeta CDR3 regions. TCRdb mirrors the immuneACCESS table, restricted to in-frame sequences. Some clones are absent from its copies; in checked studies, under half trace to an unresolved V gene, and the reason for the others is unknown. The sample records about 18,000 clones, 80% to 90% of which are singletons. Around 62% of the sample is taken by the ten largest. A note on this clone: The antigen this receptor binds is unknown. No clone much larger than this one lies a single base away; base qualities are absent.

Patients with a history of autoimmune disease or receiving systemic immunosuppression were excluded from the trial. Peripheral blood for TCR sequencing was drawn from every dose cohort at baseline, at cycle 4 day 1 and at cycle 7 day 1. Samples were obtained from an open-label, multicenter, first-in-human phase I dose-escalation trial of ivuxolimab. The trial enrolled adults with locally advanced or metastatic head and neck squamous cell, hepatocellular, melanoma or renal cell carcinoma. CD4+ and CD8+ T cells were sorted separately from peripheral blood before TCR sequencing. Specimen: CD4+ or CD8+ T cells sorted from blood, collected in a trial of the OX40 agonist ivuxolimab. The receptor's source is an adult with an advanced solid tumor such as melanoma, head and neck, liver or kidney cancer.

The sequenced DNA is TGTGCCAGTAGTCCAGGGACAGGGGGAGGGGAGCTGTTTTTT. The translation is CASSPGTGGGELFF. The chain joins TRBV19 to TRBJ2-2; a stretch of 11 junction bases matches TRBD1. CDR1 and CDR2 were assigned from the germline V gene (reference sequence) as LNHDA and SQIVND. The CDR3, from cysteine to phenylalanine, totals 14 residues. Only CDR3 DNA is held: 42 bases, read in frame from base 1. The V end gives up 5 bases and the J end 8 bases, leaving 4 bases in the junction not matched to a gene.